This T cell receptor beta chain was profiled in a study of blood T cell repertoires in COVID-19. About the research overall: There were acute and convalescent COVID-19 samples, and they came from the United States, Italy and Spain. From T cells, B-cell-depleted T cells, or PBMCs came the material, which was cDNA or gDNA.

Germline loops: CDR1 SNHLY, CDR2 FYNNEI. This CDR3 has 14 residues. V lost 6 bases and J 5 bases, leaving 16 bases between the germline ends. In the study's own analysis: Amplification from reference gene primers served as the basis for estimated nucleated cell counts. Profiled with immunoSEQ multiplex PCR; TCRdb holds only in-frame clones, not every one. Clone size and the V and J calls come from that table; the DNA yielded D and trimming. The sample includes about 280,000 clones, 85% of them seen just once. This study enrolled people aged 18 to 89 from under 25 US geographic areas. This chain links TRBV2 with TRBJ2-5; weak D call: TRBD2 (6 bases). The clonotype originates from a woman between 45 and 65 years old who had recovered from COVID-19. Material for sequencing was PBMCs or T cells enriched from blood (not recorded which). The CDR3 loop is CASRAGSGRETQYF. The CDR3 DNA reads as TGTGCCAGCAGAGCCGGGTCAGGGAGGGAGACCCAGTACTTC.